The 11 T cell receptor beta chains listed next were all sequenced from one sample in a study of T cells in Graves' hyperthyroidism and ophthalmopathy. Amplified TCR beta CDR3 regions came from RNA transcripts. The TCR CDR3 was amplified in a first-round RT-PCR using the HTBI primer set. TCRdb ran MiXCR on the multiplex PCR reads and lists one entry per CDR3 protein. This sample has 500,000 to 550,000 distinct CDR3 sequences, with around 21% found just once. Material: blood. These receptors all stem from a man aged 18 to 30 with Graves' hyperthyroidism.

The table lists this clonotype with many counts. The chain combines TRBV28 with TRBJ1-2, with TRBD1 identical over 7 bases. CDR1 is MDHEN, CDR2 SYDVKM, per germline. This CDR3 has 14 residues. V gave up 8 bases and J gave up 8 bases; unmatched junction bases: 14. The CDR3 reads CASAERQGVGGYTF. The DNA for the CDR3 is TGTGCCAGCGCCGAGAGACAGGGAGTAGGAGGCTACACCTTC.

This chain joins TRBV4-1 and TRBJ2-7; unclear D gene. Germline assignment: CDR1 MGHRA and CDR2 YSYEKL. The CDR3 extends over 13 amino acids. Trimming left V 3 bases short and J 2 bases short, with 8 bases between. The CDR3 loop is CASSHPTAYEQYF. The CDR3 nucleotides are TGCGCCAGCAGCCATCCTACAGCCTACGAGCAGTACTTC.

The table lists this clonotype with many counts. The V gene is TRBV6-5, the J gene TRBJ2-7; 7 bases are a match to TRBD1. The CDR3 runs to 15 residues. V lost 0 bases and J lost 0; bases outside the gene matches: 2. CDR1 is MNHEY and CDR2 is SVGAGI in the germline V gene. The CDR3 loop is CASSYSRDSSYEQYF. CDR3 sequence (DNA): TGTGCCAGCAGTTACTCACGGGACAGCTCCTACGAGCAGTACTTC.

This clonotype was detected many times. V is TRBV6-5 and J is TRBJ2-7; 7 nucleotides agree with TRBD2. The length of the CDR3 is 17 residues. The trim removed 0 bases at V and 3 bases at J, leaving 11 bases unmatched. Per germline, CDR1 MNHEY and CDR2 SVGAGI. CDR3 coding DNA: TGTGCCAGCAGTTACTCTCAGAAAGGGACTATGAACTACGAGCAGTACTTC. Amino acid sequence: CASSYSQKGTMNYEQYF.

This clonotype has at least ten counts. The V call is TRBV20-1, the J call TRBJ1-1; weak D call: TRBD1 (6 bases). CDR1 and CDR2 (germline): DFQATT, SNEGSKA (reference sequence). The CDR3 contains 15 residues. V was cut by 5 bases and J by 3 bases, with 19 bases left in between. CDR3 protein: CSARPGGRRDTEAFF. CDR3 nucleotides: TGCAGTGCTCGCCCCGGGGGGCGTCGGGACACTGAAGCTTTCTTT.

This sequence joins TRBV19 and TRBJ2-5; D perhaps matches TRBD2 (5 bases). The length of the CDR3 is 15 residues. Between the trimmed V and J ends, which lost 5 bases and 5 bases, there was a span of 18 bases. Germline CDR1 LNHDA, CDR2 SQIVND (reference sequence). CDR3: CASSDYDGVGETQYF. CDR3 coding DNA: TGTGCCAGTAGTGACTATGACGGCGTCGGGGAGACCCAGTACTTC.

There are many counts of this clonotype. The V and J genes are TRBV19 and TRBJ2-4; tentative D call: TRBD1 (5 bases). Germline-derived CDR1 and CDR2 are LNHDA and SQIVND (reference sequence). V was pared by 2 bases and J by 4 bases, with 15 bases between. This CDR3 comprises 16 residues. The DNA of the CDR3 is TGTGCCAGTAGTATAAGTGGGGCGCGCGATAAAAACATTCAGTACTTC. As protein: CASSISGARDKNIQYF. Full variable domain (outside the CDR3, taken from reference TRBV19 and TRBJ2-4): DGGITQSPKYLFRKEGQNVTLSCEQNLNHDAMYWYRQDPGQGLRLIYYSQIVNDFQKGDIAEGYSVSREKKESFPLTVTSAQKNPTAFYLCASSISGARDKNIQYFGAGTRLSVL.

The V call is TRBV12-3 or TRBV12-4, the J call TRBJ2-7; D is possibly TRBD1 or TRBD2 (5 bases each). The CDR3 has 14 amino acids. Trimming stripped 5 bases from V and 2 bases from J, with 13 bases between. CDR3 sequence (DNA): TGTGCCAGCAGTCCCGGGACGCCTCCCTACGAGCAGTACTTC. As protein: CASSPGTPPYEQYF.

This clonotype was seen at least ten times. The chain joins TRBV6-6 to TRBJ2-7; the match to TRBD1 covers 8 bases. The ends lost 5 bases at V and 7 bases at J; junction bases unmatched: 7. Germline assignment: CDR1 MNHNY and CDR2 SVGAGI (reference sequence). CDR3 length equals 13 residues. As DNA, the CDR3 is TGTGCCAGCAGTCTCGGACAGGGACGAGAGCAGTACTTC. Protein sequence: CASSLGQGREQYF.

This clonotype was counted at least ten times. The rearrangement joins TRBV6-5 to TRBJ1-5; the D gene is possibly TRBD1 (6 bases). Trimming shortened V by 8 bases and J by 11 bases, and 25 bases separated the two germline ends. Germline CDR1 is MNHEY and CDR2 is SVGAGI. The CDR3 is 15 amino acids. In nucleotides, the CDR3 is TGTGCCAGCTCCCCGGCGGGCCAGGGGCCCTTGACCCAGCATTTT. It codes for CASSPAGQGPLTQHF.

This clonotype has at least ten counts. This rearrangement joins TRBV28 to TRBJ1-1; 7 positions agree with TRBD1. This CDR3 is built from 15 residues. CDR1 and CDR2 from the germline V gene are MDHEN and SYDVKM. J was trimmed by 2 bases and V by 3 bases; bases with no gene match: 6. The DNA for the CDR3 is TGTGCCAGCAGTTTTGGGGGACAGTCAAACACTGAAGCTTTCTTT. Translating it yields CASSFGGQSNTEAFF.